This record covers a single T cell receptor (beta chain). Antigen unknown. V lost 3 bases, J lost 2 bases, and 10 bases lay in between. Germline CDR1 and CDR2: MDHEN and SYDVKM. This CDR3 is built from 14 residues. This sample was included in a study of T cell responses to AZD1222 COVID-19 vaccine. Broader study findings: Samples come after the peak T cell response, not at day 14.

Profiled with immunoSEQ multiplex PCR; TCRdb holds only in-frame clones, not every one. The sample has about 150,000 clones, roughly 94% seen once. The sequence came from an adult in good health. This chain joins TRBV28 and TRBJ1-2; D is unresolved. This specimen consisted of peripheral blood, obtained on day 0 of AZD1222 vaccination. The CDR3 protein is CASSLGLGNYGYTF. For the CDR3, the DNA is TGTGCCAGCAGTTTGGGCTTGGGAAACTATGGCTACACCTTC.